These 18 T cell receptor beta chains originate from one sample sequenced in a study of T cell responses to AZD1222 COVID-19 vaccine. Only in-frame clones appear in the TCRdb table, and some are missing; sequencing was by immunoSEQ multiplex PCR. The sample has roughly 180,000 clones; approximately 91% are singletons. This specimen was peripheral blood, taken on day 0 of AZD1222 vaccination. These receptors all stem from an adult in good health.

The chain recombines TRBV6-5 with TRBJ2-1; a possible D gene is TRBD1 (6 bases). The CDR3 runs to 14 residues. The V gene's germline CDR1 is MNHEY and CDR2 SVGAGI. Trimming took 10 bases from V and 3 from J, leaving 16 bases between them. In DNA form, the CDR3 reads TGTGCCACTATCCGGGACAATAGCTACAATGAGCAGTTCTTC. As protein: CATIRDNSYNEQFF.

This chain joins TRBV4-3 and TRBJ1-2, with D possibly TRBD1 on 5 matching bases. V lost 1 base and J 4 bases, leaving 22 bases between the germline ends. Germline lookup yields CDR1 LGHNA and CDR2 YSLEER. The CDR3 has 18 amino acids. CDR3 region: CASSQGGRGPREGYGYTF. CDR3 bases: TGCGCCAGCAGCCAAGGGGGGAGGGGCCCAAGGGAGGGCTATGGCTACACCTTC.

The chain carries TRBV28 and TRBJ2-5; TRBD1 might be the D (5 bases). The CDR3 is 12 amino acids. V lost 8 bases and J lost 3, with 10 bases in between. From germline, CDR1 is MDHEN and CDR2 SYDVKM. CDR3 DNA: TGTGCCAGCTTGGACACAAAAGAGACCCAGTACTTC. Translating gives CASLDTKETQYF.

CDR3 sequence reads: CASSLGTGDPGNTIYF. The CDR3 DNA is TGTGCCAGCAGCTTAGGGACAGGGGACCCTGGAAACACCATATATTTT. The chain has TRBV7-2 and TRBJ1-3; 9 bases agree with TRBD1. This CDR3 spans 16 amino acids. V lost 1 base, J lost 2 bases, and 3 bases stayed unmatched. CDR1 and CDR2 (germline): SGHTA, FQGNSA.

This clone was counted only a few times. This chain joins TRBV13 and TRBJ1-2, with D possibly being TRBD1 (6 bases). Trimming cost V 5 bases and J 8 bases, with 15 bases left between them. There are 13 residues in the CDR3. Germline-derived CDR1 and CDR2 are PRHDT and FYEKMQ (reference sequence). The CDR3 loop is CASSARTEGGYTF. The DNA for the CDR3 is TGTGCCAGCAGCGCCAGGACAGAAGGAGGCTACACCTTC.

This chain connects TRBV6-2 or TRBV6-3 to TRBJ1-1, with a tentative D call TRBD1 (5 bases). V was clipped by 4 bases and J by 5 bases, with 14 bases between them. The CDR3 extends over 14 amino acids. Germline V gene data show CDR1 as MNHEY and CDR2 as SVGEGT. CDR3 sequence: CASSSPPWGTEAFF. For the CDR3, the DNA is TGTGCCAGCAGTTCCCCACCCTGGGGGACTGAAGCTTTCTTT.

V and J are TRBV6-2 or TRBV6-3 and TRBJ1-5, with D tentatively TRBD1 (6 bases). Deletions cut 6 bases from V and 6 bases from J, with 9 bases between. The CDR3 is made up of 12 amino acids. Per the germline V gene, CDR1 is MNHEY and CDR2 is SVGEGT. CDR3 bases: TGTGCCAGCAGCTTAGGGGGTCAGCCCCAGCATTTT. This gives the protein CASSLGGQPQHF.

The rearrangement joins TRBV2 to TRBJ2-2, with D perhaps TRBD1 (5 bases). The CDR3 loop spans 15 amino acids. Trimming pared 5 bases from V and 5 bases from J, leaving 15 bases between. The germline V gene has CDR1 SNHLY and CDR2 FYNNEI. CDR3 bases: TGTGCCAGCAGTAAACTCAAACAGGTTACCGGGGAGCTGTTTTTT. It specifies CASSKLKQVTGELFF.

The CDR3 loop is CASSYGTPGQPQHF. Here the CDR3 DNA reads TGTGCCAGCAGCTACGGGACGCCGGGTCAGCCCCAGCATTTT. The gene calls are TRBV11-2 and TRBJ1-5; D may be TRBD1 (5 bases). The germline V and J ends were trimmed by 4 bases and 6 bases, with 13 bases remaining between them. Germline CDR1 is SGHAT and CDR2 is FQNNGV. This CDR3 region has 14 residues. The full variable domain, in which reference TRBV11-2 and TRBJ1-5 provide the parts outside the CDR3, is EAGVAQSPRYKIIEKRQSVAFWCNPISGHATLYWYQQILGQGPKLLIQFQNNGVVDDSQLPKDRFSAERLKGVDSTLKIQPAKLEDSAVYLCASSYGTPGQPQHFGDGTRLSIL.

The chain joins TRBV13 to TRBJ2-3; 14 positions match TRBD2. V dropped 5 bases and J dropped 4; count of bases not matched to a gene: 8. In germline, CDR1 is PRHDT, CDR2 FYEKMQ (reference sequence). CDR3 size: 17 residues. CDR3 protein: CASSPTGTSGGADTQYF. DNA of the CDR3: TGTGCCAGCAGCCCGACCGGGACTAGCGGGGGAGCAGATACGCAGTATTTT.

This clone was observed a few times. This rearrangement joins TRBV2 to TRBJ1-1; 8 bases agree with TRBD1. The V and J ends lost 3 bases and 0 bases, in that order; junction bases with no gene match: 6. CDR1 SNHLY and CDR2 FYNNEI come from the germline V gene. This CDR3 region has 16 residues. CDR3 sequence: CASSEFWTGLNTEAFF. The CDR3 bases are TGTGCCAGCAGTGAGTTTTGGACAGGGTTGAACACTGAAGCTTTCTTT.

The rearrangement uses TRBV7-9 and TRBJ1-6, with D possibly being TRBD1 (6 bases). This CDR3 has 16 amino acids. The V gene lost 3 bases and the J gene lost 6 bases, with 15 bases spanning the gap. Germline V CDR1 and CDR2: SEHNR, FQNEAQ (reference sequence). The CDR3 loop reads CASSFRAGDANSPLHF. The CDR3 DNA reads TGTGCCAGCAGCTTCAGGGCAGGGGACGCTAATTCACCCCTCCACTTT. The whole variable domain, remainder taken from reference TRBV7-9 and TRBJ1-6, is DTGVSQNPRHKITKRGQNVTFRCDPISEHNRLYWYRQTLGQGPEFLTYFQNEAQLEKSRLLSDRFSAERPKGSFSTLEIQRTEQGDSAMYLCASSFRAGDANSPLHFGNGTRLTVT.

V is TRBV4-3 and J is TRBJ1-1; D is possibly TRBD1 (5 bases). The germline V and J ends were trimmed by 0 bases and 0 bases, with 14 bases remaining between them. The CDR3 extends over 17 amino acids. CDR1 and CDR2 from the germline V gene are LGHNA and YSLEER. CDR3 coding DNA: TGCGCCAGCAGCCAAGATGGGATCCGGACAATGAACACTGAAGCTTTCTTT. Translating gives CASSQDGIRTMNTEAFF.

The V gene is TRBV19, the J gene TRBJ1-2, with 7 bases aligning to TRBD1. Germline lookup yields CDR1 LNHDA and CDR2 SQIVND (reference sequence). The CDR3 runs 15 residues. After removal of 2 bases from V and 8 bases from J, the junction contained 11 bases not matched to a gene. The CDR3 DNA reads TGTGCCAGTAGTATAAACCGACAGGGTTCAGACGGCTACACCTTC. The encoded protein is CASSINRQGSDGYTF. Using reference TRBV19 and TRBJ1-2 for the parts outside the CDR3, the full variable domain is DGGITQSPKYLFRKEGQNVTLSCEQNLNHDAMYWYRQDPGQGLRLIYYSQIVNDFQKGDIAEGYSVSREKKESFPLTVTSAQKNPTAFYLCASSINRQGSDGYTFGSGTRLTVV.

This chain joins TRBV5-6 and TRBJ1-5, with TRBD1 as a possible D gene (5 bases). This CDR3 is built from 15 residues. The V end was cut by 0 bases, the J end by 2 bases, with 9 bases between. Germline V gene sequence: CDR1 SGHDT, CDR2 YYEEEE. The CDR3 DNA is TGTGCCAGCAGCTTGGGAAGGGGTCGCAATCAGCCCCAGCATTTT. Translated: CASSLGRGRNQPQHF.

The chain links TRBV5-6 to TRBJ2-3; the D call may be TRBD1 or TRBD2 (6 bases each). The CDR3 is 15 residues long. The V and J ends lost 3 bases and 2 bases respectively, with 13 bases between them. Germline CDR1 and CDR2: SGHDT and YYEEEE. The CDR3 DNA reads as TGTGCCAGCAGCTGGGGGGCCAGCTACACAGATACGCAGTATTTT. Its translation is CASSWGASYTDTQYF.

This chain joins TRBV3-1 (or the pseudogene TRBV3-2) and TRBJ1-1; 9 nucleotides agree with TRBD1. CDR3 length: 17 residues. Trimming at V came to 1 base and at J to 5 bases, leaving 11 bases not matched to a gene. CDR1 LGHDT and CDR2 YNNKEL come from the germline V gene (reference sequence). This chain's CDR3 is CASSQGTRNRGQTEAFF. The CDR3 coding sequence is TGTGCCAGCAGCCAAGGAACGAGAAACAGGGGGCAGACTGAAGCTTTCTTT.

Regarding this clone: This likely comes from a read error, as the CDR3 has no conserved phenylalanine or tryptophan at its end. V usage is TRBV29-1 and J usage is TRBJ1-2, with D hard to call. Between the trimmed V and J ends, which lost 6 bases and 4 bases, there was a span of 12 bases. CDR1 and CDR2 (germline): SQVTM, ANQGSEA. The CDR3 covers 12 residues. The CDR3 DNA sequence: TGCAGCGTCGAGGAGACCGGCTATGGCTACACCCTC. Translating it yields CSVEETGYGYTL.